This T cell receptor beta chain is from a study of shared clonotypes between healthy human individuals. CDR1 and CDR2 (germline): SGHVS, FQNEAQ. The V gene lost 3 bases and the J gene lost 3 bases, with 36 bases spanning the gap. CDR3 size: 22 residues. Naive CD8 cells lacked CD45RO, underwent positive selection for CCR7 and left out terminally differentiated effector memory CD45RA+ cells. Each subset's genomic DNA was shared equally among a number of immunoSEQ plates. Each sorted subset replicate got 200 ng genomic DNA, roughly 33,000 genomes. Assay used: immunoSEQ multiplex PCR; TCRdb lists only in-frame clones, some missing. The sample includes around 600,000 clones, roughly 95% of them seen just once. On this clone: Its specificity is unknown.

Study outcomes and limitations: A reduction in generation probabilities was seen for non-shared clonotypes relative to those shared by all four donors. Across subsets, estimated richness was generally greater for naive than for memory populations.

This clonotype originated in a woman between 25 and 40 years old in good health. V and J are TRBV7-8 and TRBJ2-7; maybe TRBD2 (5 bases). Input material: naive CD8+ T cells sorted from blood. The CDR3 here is CASSFLGFGGYEDEERYYEQYF. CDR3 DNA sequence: TGTGCCAGCAGCTTTTTGGGATTTGGCGGGTACGAGGACGAAGAACGATACTACGAGCAGTACTTC.